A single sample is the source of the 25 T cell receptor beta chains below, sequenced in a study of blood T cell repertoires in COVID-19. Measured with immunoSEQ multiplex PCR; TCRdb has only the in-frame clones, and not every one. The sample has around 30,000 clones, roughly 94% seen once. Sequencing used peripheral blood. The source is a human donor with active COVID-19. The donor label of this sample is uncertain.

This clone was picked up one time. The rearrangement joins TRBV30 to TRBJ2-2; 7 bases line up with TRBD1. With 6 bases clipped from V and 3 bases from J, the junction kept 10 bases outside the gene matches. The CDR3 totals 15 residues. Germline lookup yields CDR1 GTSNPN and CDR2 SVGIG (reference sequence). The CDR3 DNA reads TGTGCCTGCAAACCGGGACAGCTATACACCGGGGAGCTGTTTTTT. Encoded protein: CACKPGQLYTGELFF. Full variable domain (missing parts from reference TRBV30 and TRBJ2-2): SQTIHQWPATLVQPVGSPLSLECTVEGTSNPNLYWYRQAAGRGLQLLFYSVGIGQISSEVPQNLSASRPQDRQFILSSKKLLLSDSGFYLCACKPGQLYTGELFFGEGSRLTVL.

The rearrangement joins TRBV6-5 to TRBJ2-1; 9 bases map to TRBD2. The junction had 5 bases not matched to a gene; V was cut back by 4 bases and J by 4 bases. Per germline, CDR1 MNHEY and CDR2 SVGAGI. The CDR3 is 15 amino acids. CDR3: CASSLSSGGYNEQFF. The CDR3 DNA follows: TGTGCCAGCAGTTTAAGTAGCGGGGGTTACAATGAGCAGTTCTTC.

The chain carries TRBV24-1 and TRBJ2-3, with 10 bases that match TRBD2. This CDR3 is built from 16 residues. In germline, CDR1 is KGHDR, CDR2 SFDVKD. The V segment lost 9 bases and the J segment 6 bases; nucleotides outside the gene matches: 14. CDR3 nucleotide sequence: TGTGCCACCGCAATAGGGACTAGCGAGAAGATGGATACGCAGTATTTT. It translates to CATAIGTSEKMDTQYF.

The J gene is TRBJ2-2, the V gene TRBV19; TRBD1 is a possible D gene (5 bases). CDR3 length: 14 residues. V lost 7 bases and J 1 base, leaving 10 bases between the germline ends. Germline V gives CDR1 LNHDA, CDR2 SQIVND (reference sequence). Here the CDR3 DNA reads TGTGCCAGTAAGGGGCCGGAGAACACCGGGGAGCTGTTTTTT. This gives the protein CASKGPENTGELFF.

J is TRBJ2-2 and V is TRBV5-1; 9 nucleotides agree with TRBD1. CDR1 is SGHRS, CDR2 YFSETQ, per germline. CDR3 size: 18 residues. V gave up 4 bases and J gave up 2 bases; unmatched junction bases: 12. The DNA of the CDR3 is TGCGCCAGCAGCGTACAGGGGGCCGCGGCTGCAAACACCGGGGAGCTGTTTTTT. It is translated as CASSVQGAAAANTGELFF.

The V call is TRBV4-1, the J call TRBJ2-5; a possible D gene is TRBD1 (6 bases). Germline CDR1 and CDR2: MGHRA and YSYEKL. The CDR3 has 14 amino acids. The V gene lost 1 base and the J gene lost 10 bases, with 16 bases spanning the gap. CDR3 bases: TGCGCCAGCAGCCAAGTAGGGAGCCAAGGGGGCCAGTACTTC. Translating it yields CASSQVGSQGGQYF.

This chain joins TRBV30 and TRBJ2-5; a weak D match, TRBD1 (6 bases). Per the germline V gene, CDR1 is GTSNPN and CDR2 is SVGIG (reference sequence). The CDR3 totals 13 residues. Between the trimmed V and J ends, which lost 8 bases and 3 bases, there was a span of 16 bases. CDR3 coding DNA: TGTGCCGGCAACCGGGACACAAAAGAGACCCAGTACTTC. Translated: CAGNRDTKETQYF.

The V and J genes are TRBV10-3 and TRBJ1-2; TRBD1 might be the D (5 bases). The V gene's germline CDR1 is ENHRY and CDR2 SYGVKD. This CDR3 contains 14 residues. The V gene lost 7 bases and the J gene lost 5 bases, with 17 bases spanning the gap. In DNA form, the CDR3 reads TGTGCCATCACCTCAGGGAGCGGGAGGTATGGCTACACCTTC. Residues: CAITSGSGRYGYTF.

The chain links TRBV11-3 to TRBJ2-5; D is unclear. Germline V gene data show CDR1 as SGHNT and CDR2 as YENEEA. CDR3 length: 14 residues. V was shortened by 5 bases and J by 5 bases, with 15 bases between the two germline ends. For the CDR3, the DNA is TGTGCCAGCAGCCCCTCGAAACAATCGGAGACCCAGTACTTC. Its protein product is CASSPSKQSETQYF.

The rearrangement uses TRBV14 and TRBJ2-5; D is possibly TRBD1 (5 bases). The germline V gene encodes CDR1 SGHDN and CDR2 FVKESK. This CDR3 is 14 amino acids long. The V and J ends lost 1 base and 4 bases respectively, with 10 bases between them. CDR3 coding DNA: TGTGCCAGCAGCCAAGGGGGCAGGGCAGAGACCCAGTACTTC. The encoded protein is CASSQGGRAETQYF.

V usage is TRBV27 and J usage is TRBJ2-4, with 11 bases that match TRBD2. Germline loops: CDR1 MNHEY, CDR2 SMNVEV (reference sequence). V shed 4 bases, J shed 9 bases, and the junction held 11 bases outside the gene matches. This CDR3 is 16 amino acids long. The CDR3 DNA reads TGTGCCAGCAGTTCGAGACTAGCGGGAAGGGGCGGCATTCAGTACTTC. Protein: CASSSRLAGRGGIQYF.

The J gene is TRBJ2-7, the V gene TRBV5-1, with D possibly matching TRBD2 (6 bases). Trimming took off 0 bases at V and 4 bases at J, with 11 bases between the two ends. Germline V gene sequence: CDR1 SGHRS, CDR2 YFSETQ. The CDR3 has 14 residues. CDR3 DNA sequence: TGCGCCAGCAGCTTGGGGGAAGGGAGGTACGAGCAGTACTTC. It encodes CASSLGEGRYEQYF.

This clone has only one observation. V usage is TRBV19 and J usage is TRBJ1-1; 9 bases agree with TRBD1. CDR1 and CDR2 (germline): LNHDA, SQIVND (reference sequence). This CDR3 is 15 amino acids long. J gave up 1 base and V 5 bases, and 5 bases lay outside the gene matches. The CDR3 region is CASSVQGQGNTEAFF. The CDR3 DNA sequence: TGTGCCAGTAGTGTTCAGGGACAGGGGAACACTGAAGCTTTCTTT.

CDR3 in amino acids: CASSLRSITDTQYF. The CDR3 region has the DNA TGTGCCAGCAGCCTACGTTCGATCACAGATACGCAGTATTTT. V gene TRBV11-3 combines with J gene TRBJ2-3; D remains unclear. CDR1 and CDR2 from the germline V gene are SGHNT and YENEEA. The CDR3 contains 14 residues. Trimming stripped 5 bases from V and 2 bases from J, with 11 bases between.

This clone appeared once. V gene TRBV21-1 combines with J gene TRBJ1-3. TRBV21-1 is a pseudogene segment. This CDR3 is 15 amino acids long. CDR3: CASLNAWSSGNTIYF. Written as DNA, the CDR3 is TGTGCCAGCTTAAATGCTTGGAGCTCTGGAAACACCATATATTTT.

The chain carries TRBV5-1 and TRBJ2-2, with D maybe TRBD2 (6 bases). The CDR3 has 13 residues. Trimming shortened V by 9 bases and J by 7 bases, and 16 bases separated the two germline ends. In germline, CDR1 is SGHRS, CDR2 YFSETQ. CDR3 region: CATSGGLDGELFF. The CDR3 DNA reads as TGCGCCACTTCCGGGGGTTTGGACGGGGAGCTGTTTTTT.

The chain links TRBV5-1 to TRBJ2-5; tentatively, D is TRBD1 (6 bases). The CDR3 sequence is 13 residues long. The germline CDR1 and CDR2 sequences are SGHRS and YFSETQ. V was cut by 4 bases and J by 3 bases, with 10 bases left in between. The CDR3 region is CASSVTGEETQYF. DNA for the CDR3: TGCGCCAGCAGCGTGACAGGTGAAGAGACCCAGTACTTC.

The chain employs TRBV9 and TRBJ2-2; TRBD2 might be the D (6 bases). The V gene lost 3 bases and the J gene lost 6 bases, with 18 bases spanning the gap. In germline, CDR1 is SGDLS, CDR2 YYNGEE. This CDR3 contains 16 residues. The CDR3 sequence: CASSAVVTSLAGELFF. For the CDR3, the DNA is TGTGCCAGCAGCGCCGTCGTCACTAGCTTGGCCGGGGAGCTGTTTTTT.

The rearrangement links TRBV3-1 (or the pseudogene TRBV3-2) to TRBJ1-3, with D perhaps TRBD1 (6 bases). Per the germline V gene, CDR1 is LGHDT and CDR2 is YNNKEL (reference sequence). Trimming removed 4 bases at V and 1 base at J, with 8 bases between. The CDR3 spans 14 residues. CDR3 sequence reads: CASSPDSSGNTIYF. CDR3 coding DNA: TGTGCCAGCAGCCCGGACAGTTCTGGAAACACCATATATTTT.

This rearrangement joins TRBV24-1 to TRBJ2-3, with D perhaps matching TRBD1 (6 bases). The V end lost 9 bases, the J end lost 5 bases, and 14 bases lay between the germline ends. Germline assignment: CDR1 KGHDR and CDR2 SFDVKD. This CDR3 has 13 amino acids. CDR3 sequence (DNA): TGTGCCACCGGAGGACAGTCCCTAGATACGCAGTATTTT. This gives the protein CATGGQSLDTQYF.

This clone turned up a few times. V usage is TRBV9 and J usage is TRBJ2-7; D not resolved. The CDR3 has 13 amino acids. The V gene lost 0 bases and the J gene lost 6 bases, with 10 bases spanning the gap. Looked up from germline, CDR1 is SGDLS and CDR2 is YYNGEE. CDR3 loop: CASSVGAAGEQYF. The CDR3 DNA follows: TGTGCCAGCAGCGTAGGGGCTGCAGGCGAGCAGTACTTC. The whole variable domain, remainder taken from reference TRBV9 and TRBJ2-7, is DSGVTQTPKHLITATGQRVTLRCSPRSGDLSVYWYQQSLDQGLQFLIQYYNGEERAKGNILERFSAQQFPDLHSELNLSSLELGDSALYFCASSVGAAGEQYFGPGTRLTVT.

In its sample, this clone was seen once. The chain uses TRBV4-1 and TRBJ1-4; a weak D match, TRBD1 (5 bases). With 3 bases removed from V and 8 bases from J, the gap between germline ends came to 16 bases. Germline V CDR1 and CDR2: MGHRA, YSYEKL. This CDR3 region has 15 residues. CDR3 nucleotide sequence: TGCGCCAGCAGCCAGGAAGGGGCGGAATGGGAAAAACTGTTTTTT. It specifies CASSQEGAEWEKLFF.

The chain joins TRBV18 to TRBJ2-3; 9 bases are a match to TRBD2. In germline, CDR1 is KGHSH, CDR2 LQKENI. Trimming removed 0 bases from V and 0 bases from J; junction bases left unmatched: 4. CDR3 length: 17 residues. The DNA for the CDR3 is TGTGCCAGCTCACCACCTTTACTAGCGGGCAGCACAGATACGCAGTATTTT. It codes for CASSPPLLAGSTDTQYF.

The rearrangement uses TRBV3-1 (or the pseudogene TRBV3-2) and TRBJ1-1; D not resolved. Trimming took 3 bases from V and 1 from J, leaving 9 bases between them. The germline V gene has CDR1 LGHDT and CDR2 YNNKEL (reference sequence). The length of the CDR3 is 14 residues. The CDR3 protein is CASSQMTGNTEAFF. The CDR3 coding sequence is TGTGCCAGCAGCCAGATGACGGGGAACACTGAAGCTTTCTTT.

The DNA for the CDR3 is TGTGCCAGCAGCTTGGTTTTAGGGGGGGCCATTGACTATGGCTACACCTTC. Its protein is CASSLVLGGAIDYGYTF. The chain joins TRBV5-6 to TRBJ1-2; a possible D gene is TRBD1 (6 bases). CDR3 length equals 17 residues. V lost 0 bases, J lost 3 bases, and 18 bases lay in between. The germline gives CDR1 SGHDT, CDR2 YYEEEE.